The 24 T cell receptor beta chains given below trace back to one sample, sequenced in a study of cytomegalovirus exposure and HLA in healthy donors. Primers included in the PCR were 60 Vbeta and 13 Jbeta primers. Generated by immunoSEQ multiplex PCR, the TCRdb table keeps only in-frame clones and is missing some. Counted here are approximately 160,000 clones, roughly three quarters occurring once; the ten biggest clones make up 6.5% to 8.5%. Specimen: PBMCs. The receptors were sampled from a woman in her forties in good health and CMV-seropositive.

Notes on this clone: Sequence at one end of the junction differs from germline and may be a read error. The chain recombines TRBV7-9 with TRBJ1-2; weak D call: TRBD1 (5 bases). This CDR3 spans 11 amino acids. The germline CDR1 and CDR2 sequences are SEHNR and FQNEAQ (reference sequence). The CDR3 region has the DNA TGTTCCAGCACTAGGGGCTATGGCTACACCTTC. Protein product: CSSTRGYGYTF.

This chain connects TRBV19 to TRBJ1-5; tentative D call: TRBD1 (5 bases). This CDR3 is built from 16 residues. Trimming took 3 bases from V and 6 from J, leaving 18 bases between them. Germline V lookup: CDR1 LNHDA, CDR2 SQIVND (reference sequence). CDR3 bases: TGTGCCAGTAGTATCACGGTGATGGGGCTCATTCAGCCCCAGCATTTT. This translates into CASSITVMGLIQPQHF. The full variable domain, completed using reference TRBV19 and TRBJ1-5, is DGGITQSPKYLFRKEGQNVTLSCEQNLNHDAMYWYRQDPGQGLRLIYYSQIVNDFQKGDIAEGYSVSREKKESFPLTVTSAQKNPTAFYLCASSITVMGLIQPQHFGDGTRLSIL.

This rearrangement joins TRBV2 to TRBJ1-1; 10 positions agree with TRBD1. This CDR3 contains 15 residues. The germline V gene has CDR1 SNHLY and CDR2 FYNNEI. V gave up 4 bases and J gave up 0 bases; unmatched junction bases: 2. The CDR3 here is CASSVTGGMNTEAFF. The CDR3 DNA sequence: TGTGCCAGCAGTGTGACAGGGGGCATGAACACTGAAGCTTTCTTT.

The chain joins TRBV7-9 to TRBJ1-2; 7 nucleotides agree with TRBD1. The CDR3 totals 18 residues. Germline-derived CDR1 and CDR2 are SEHNR and FQNEAQ (reference sequence). Trimming cost V 3 bases and J 2 bases; bases outside gene matches: 15. The CDR3 DNA reads as TGTGCCAGCAGCTTCCCCCGCCGACCGGGACAGACAAACTATGGCTACACCTTC. This encodes CASSFPRRPGQTNYGYTF.

The gene calls are TRBV7-9 and TRBJ2-3; 9 nucleotides align to TRBD2. The CDR3 runs 15 residues. V was pared by 5 bases and J by 2 bases, with 5 bases of the junction left unmatched. CDR1 is SEHNR and CDR2 is FQNEAQ in the germline V gene (reference sequence). The CDR3 is CASSQRGADTDTQYF. The CDR3 DNA is TGTGCCAGCAGCCAGCGGGGGGCTGACACAGATACGCAGTATTTT.

The gene calls are TRBV7-3 and TRBJ2-7; 10 bases are a match to TRBD1. The germline V gene has CDR1 SGHTA and CDR2 FQGTGA. The CDR3 length is 14 residues. J lost 6 bases, V lost 4 bases, and 6 bases had no gene match. CDR3 in amino acids: CASSSGTGEAEQYF. CDR3 bases: TGTGCCAGCAGCTCAGGGACAGGGGAGGCCGAGCAGTACTTC.

This chain links TRBV11-2 with TRBJ2-5; D is possibly TRBD2 (7 bases). Trimming pared 0 bases from V and 6 bases from J, leaving 17 bases between. The CDR3 has 16 residues. Per the germline V gene, CDR1 is SGHAT and CDR2 is FQNNGV. The CDR3 loop reads CASSLDSSGGGKTQYF. The DNA of the CDR3 is TGTGCCAGCAGCTTAGATAGTTCTGGCGGGGGCAAGACCCAGTACTTC.

This chain uses TRBV19 with TRBJ1-5; D perhaps matches TRBD1 (5 bases). The CDR3 contains 12 residues. Germline V gene lookup returns CDR1 LNHDA and CDR2 SQIVND (reference sequence). The ends were cut back, 4 bases at V and 7 bases at J, with 8 bases in the middle. CDR3 DNA sequence: TGTGCCAGTAGTACAGGGTACCAGCCCCAGCATTTT. It specifies CASSTGYQPQHF.

This chain uses TRBV5-1 with TRBJ2-3, with D unresolved. The V end lost 5 bases, the J end lost 0 bases, and 10 bases lay between the germline ends. The CDR3 runs 14 residues. Per the germline V gene, CDR1 is SGHRS and CDR2 is YFSETQ. For the CDR3, the DNA is TGCGCCAGCAGGTTCGTTAGCAGCACAGATACGCAGTATTTT. Translation gives CASRFVSSTDTQYF.

The rearrangement joins TRBV29-1 to TRBJ1-1; the D is unclear. The V gene's germline CDR1 is SQVTM and CDR2 ANQGSEA. V gave up 0 bases and J gave up 9 bases, with 14 bases separating them. This CDR3 has 13 residues. The chain's CDR3 is CSVEDLYPGQAFF. The DNA for the CDR3 is TGCAGCGTTGAAGATCTGTATCCAGGTCAAGCTTTCTTT.

The chain combines TRBV10-3 with TRBJ1-1; D is undetermined. From germline, CDR1 is ENHRY and CDR2 SYGVKD. The V gene lost 0 bases and the J gene lost 1 base, with 12 bases spanning the gap. The CDR3 covers 16 residues. The CDR3 protein is CAISESRAGGNTEAFF. The CDR3 region has the DNA TGTGCCATCAGTGAGTCGAGGGCCGGAGGGAACACTGAAGCTTTCTTT.

The chain recombines TRBV27 with TRBJ1-1, with TRBD1 matching over 7 bases. The trim removed 6 bases at V and 4 bases at J, leaving 11 bases unmatched. Germline assignment: CDR1 MNHEY and CDR2 SMNVEV (reference sequence). The CDR3 is 15 amino acids. CDR3 region: CASRPLTGSGTEAFF. CDR3 nucleotide sequence: TGTGCCAGCAGACCATTGACAGGGTCCGGCACTGAAGCTTTCTTT.

In the case of this clone: Compared with germline, one end of the junction differs, possibly owing to a read error. V usage is TRBV30 and J usage is TRBJ2-6; D possibly corresponds to TRBD1 (5 bases). The germline CDR1 and CDR2 sequences are GTSNPN and SVGIG (reference sequence). This CDR3 region has 12 residues. The CDR3 protein is CAWNSGANGLTF. DNA for the CDR3: TGTGCCTGGAACTCTGGGGCCAACGGCCTGACTTTC.

V and J are TRBV30 and TRBJ1-3; 8 bases fit TRBD1. Trimming cost V 2 bases and J 4 bases; bases outside gene matches: 4. This CDR3 is built from 14 residues. Germline V lookup: CDR1 GTSNPN, CDR2 SVGIG (reference sequence). The DNA for the CDR3 is TGTGCCTGGAGTAGGGACAGGCGAGGAAACACCATATATTTT. It is translated as CAWSRDRRGNTIYF.

The chain has TRBV27 and TRBJ2-5; 7 nucleotides agree with TRBD1. This CDR3 has 13 amino acids. V shed 4 bases and J 2 bases; nucleotides not matched to a gene: 1. Per the germline V gene, CDR1 is MNHEY and CDR2 is SMNVEV (reference sequence). In DNA, the CDR3 is TGTGCCAGCAGTTGGACAGGTCAAGAGACCCAGTACTTC. Translation: CASSWTGQETQYF.

This chain links TRBV4-2 with TRBJ2-3; TRBD2 matches 7 bases. The CDR3 has 16 amino acids. Germline values: CDR1 LGHNA, CDR2 YNFKEQ. Trimming cost V 2 bases and J 6 bases; bases outside gene matches: 11. For the CDR3, the DNA is TGTGCCAGCAGCCAACTCGGGCCGGGGGGAACGGATACGCAGTATTTT. Amino acid sequence: CASSQLGPGGTDTQYF.

The CDR3 sequence: CARSLEVGDEAFF. In DNA, the CDR3 is TGTGCCAGAAGTCTCGAGGTAGGGGATGAAGCTTTCTTT. This chain links TRBV5-3 with TRBJ1-1, with D perhaps matching TRBD1 (5 bases). TRBV5-3 is an ORF for which the function is uncertain. The V end was cut by 5 bases, the J end by 7 bases, with 15 bases between. The CDR3 consists of 13 residues.

The genes are TRBV6-5 and TRBJ2-1; TRBD1 aligns across 7 bases. V shed 2 bases and J 5 bases; nucleotides not matched to a gene: 3. This CDR3 is 14 amino acids long. The germline CDR1 and CDR2 sequences are MNHEY and SVGAGI. DNA of the CDR3: TGTGCCAGCAGTTACCGGGACAGAGACAATGAGCAGTTCTTC. Protein: CASSYRDRDNEQFF.

The chain couples TRBV6-5 to TRBJ1-4; D gene ambiguous. Germline V CDR1 and CDR2: MNHEY, SVGAGI. This CDR3 region has 14 residues. V lost 6 bases and J 5 bases, leaving 13 bases between the germline ends. CDR3 sequence reads: CASSSTGENEKLFF. For the CDR3, the DNA is TGTGCCAGCAGCTCCACCGGGGAGAATGAAAAACTGTTTTTT.

The chain links TRBV7-8 to TRBJ2-1; TRBD1 aligns across 8 bases. CDR3 length: 17 residues. Germline CDR1 SGHVS, CDR2 FQNEAQ. Germline trimming cut 0 bases from V and 2 bases from J; bases unmatched to any gene: 6. This CDR3 reads CASSLARTGKTYNEQFF. The CDR3 nucleotides read TGTGCCAGCAGCTTAGCGCGGACAGGGAAAACCTACAATGAGCAGTTCTTC.

The table lists this clone with a count of one. The chain couples TRBV30 to TRBJ1-2, with D tentatively TRBD1 (5 bases). Trimming removed 3 bases from V and 4 bases from J, with 9 bases in between. Germline values: CDR1 GTSNPN, CDR2 SVGIG (reference sequence). The length of the CDR3 is 12 residues. CDR3 DNA sequence: TGTGCCTGGAGCCAGGGATCCTATGGCTACACCTTC. As protein: CAWSQGSYGYTF.

V and J are TRBV11-1 and TRBJ2-5; TRBD2 matches 8 bases. The germline V gene has CDR1 SGHAT and CDR2 FQDESV (reference sequence). J lost 5 bases, V lost 1 base, and 9 bases had no gene match. This CDR3 has 16 amino acids. The CDR3 here is CASSLGGTRIGETQYF. The DNA for the CDR3 is TGTGCCAGCAGCTTAGGGGGGACTAGAATCGGCGAGACCCAGTACTTC.

This clone turned up a few times. This chain connects TRBV7-6 to TRBJ2-6; a possible D gene is TRBD1 (6 bases). The CDR3 contains 16 residues. V was cut by 5 bases and J by 0 bases, with 11 bases left in between. Germline V gives CDR1 SGHVS, CDR2 FNYEAQ. This CDR3 is CASSTSRGSGANVLTF. The CDR3 DNA follows: TGTGCCAGCAGCACGAGCAGGGGCTCTGGGGCCAACGTCCTGACTTTC.

CDR3: CAWSETVGEQFF. DNA for the CDR3: TGTGCCTGGAGTGAGACAGTAGGTGAGCAGTTCTTC. The genes are TRBV30 and TRBJ2-1; D is possibly TRBD1 (5 bases). This CDR3 is 12 amino acids long. With 1 base removed from V and 9 bases from J, the gap between germline ends came to 10 bases. CDR1 GTSNPN and CDR2 SVGIG come from the germline V gene (reference sequence).